Presented here are 20 T cell receptor beta chains from one specimen sequenced in a study of glioma-infiltrating T cells after dendritic cell vaccination (dated by TCRdb to between 2015 and 2016). The library was prepared using the immunoSEQ multiplex PCR assay. TCRdb took this table from immuneACCESS and kept in-frame rearrangements with V and J called. Such tables lack part of the clones; where checked against another copy, unresolved V genes explain under half of the gap, and the rest is unexplained. For this sample the table gives about 82,000 clones, of which approximately 90% were detected only once. The top ten clonotypes cover approximately 3.2% of the sample. The sample here was blood, taken before dendritic cell vaccination. These TCRs come from a human donor with glioblastoma.

The V gene is TRBV10-3, the J gene TRBJ2-7; D may be TRBD2 (6 bases). Deletions cut 0 bases from V and 5 bases from J, with 8 bases between. This CDR3 spans 13 amino acids. Germline loops: CDR1 ENHRY, CDR2 SYGVKD. CDR3 sequence (DNA): TGTGCCATCAGTGAGTCGAGGAGGGACGAGCAGTACTTC. It translates to CAISESRRDEQYF.

The chain employs TRBV5-7 and TRBJ2-5; 9 bases agree with TRBD1. TRBV5-7 is an ORF, with its function uncertain. The junction had 9 bases not matched to a gene; V was cut back by 6 bases and J by 0 bases. CDR3 length: 16 residues. CDR3: CASTIRTGAYQETQYF. The CDR3, as DNA: TGTGCCAGCACCATACGGACAGGGGCCTACCAAGAGACCCAGTACTTC.

The chain carries TRBV6-5 and TRBJ2-5, with D possibly being TRBD1 (5 bases). Trimming removed 7 bases at V and 5 bases at J, with 8 bases between. The germline V gene encodes CDR1 MNHEY and CDR2 SVGAGI. The CDR3 runs 11 residues. The CDR3 region has the DNA TGTGCCAGCAACCAGGGTGAGACCCAGTACTTC. It encodes CASNQGETQYF.

V is TRBV4-1 and J is TRBJ2-5; 8 bases fit TRBD2. The CDR3 sequence is 16 residues long. Germline loops: CDR1 MGHRA, CDR2 YSYEKL. V lost 1 base and J lost 0; bases outside the gene matches: 4. This CDR3 is CASSQAERGYQETQYF. For the CDR3, the DNA is TGCGCCAGCAGCCAAGCGGAGCGGGGGTACCAAGAGACCCAGTACTTC.

J is TRBJ2-2 and V is TRBV5-1; 10 positions agree with TRBD1. The CDR3 runs 16 residues. Germline loops: CDR1 SGHRS, CDR2 YFSETQ. After removal of 1 base from V and 3 bases from J, the junction contained 3 bases not matched to a gene. The CDR3 coding sequence is TGCGCCAGCAGCTTGACGGGACAGGGGTACACCGGGGAGCTGTTTTTT. This encodes CASSLTGQGYTGELFF.

This clone was recorded once. This chain joins TRBV10-2 and TRBJ2-3, with 12 positions matching TRBD2. The V and J ends lost 6 bases and 2 bases, in that order; junction bases with no gene match: 3. The CDR3 length is 15 residues. The germline V gene encodes CDR1 WSHSY and CDR2 SAAADI. The CDR3 DNA sequence: TGCGCCAGCAGACTAGCGGGGGGAGACACAGATACGCAGTATTTT. Translated: CASRLAGGDTDTQYF.

This chain uses TRBV14 with TRBJ1-2, with a weak D call TRBD1 (5 bases). The CDR3 covers 14 residues. From germline, CDR1 is SGHDN and CDR2 FVKESK. V was clipped by 4 bases and J by 6 bases, with 15 bases between them. The CDR3 reads CASSPFLTDNGYTF. As DNA, the CDR3 is TGTGCCAGCAGCCCCTTTCTGACAGACAATGGCTACACCTTC.

The chain combines TRBV10-1 with TRBJ2-3, with TRBD1 matching 9 bases. CDR1 is WNHNN, CDR2 SYGVQD, per germline (reference sequence). V lost 5 bases and J lost 4; bases outside the gene matches: 10. This CDR3 region has 16 residues. The chain's CDR3 is CASSPGTGFRADTQYF. DNA for the CDR3: TGCGCCAGCAGTCCCGGGACAGGGTTTAGGGCAGATACGCAGTATTTT.

The J gene is TRBJ1-4, the V gene TRBV30, with a possible D match to TRBD1 (5 bases). In germline, CDR1 is GTSNPN, CDR2 SVGIG (reference sequence). Trimming removed 2 bases at V and 4 bases at J, with 14 bases between. CDR3 size: 15 residues. The CDR3 reads CAWSTPGGNNEKLFF. The DNA of the CDR3 is TGTGCCTGGAGTACACCGGGGGGTAATAATGAAAAACTGTTTTTT.

The rearrangement links TRBV5-6 to TRBJ2-2, with 8 bases matching TRBD2. Germline-derived CDR1 and CDR2 are SGHDT and YYEEEE. The V and J ends lost 4 bases and 5 bases, in that order; junction bases with no gene match: 16. The CDR3 covers 18 residues. The DNA for the CDR3 is TGTGCCAGCAGCCCGAGTCCAAGCGGGGGCTTGGGGACCGGGGAGCTGTTTTTT. Its protein is CASSPSPSGGLGTGELFF.

The J gene is TRBJ2-5, the V gene TRBV5-1; the match to TRBD2 covers 13 bases. V gave up 8 bases and J gave up 4 bases; unmatched junction bases: 5. This CDR3 spans 14 amino acids. CDR1 and CDR2 from the germline V gene are SGHRS and YFSETQ. This chain's CDR3 is CASQLAGGRETQYF. CDR3 coding DNA: TGCGCCAGTCAACTAGCGGGGGGGCGAGAGACCCAGTACTTC.

The chain links TRBV4-1 to TRBJ2-2; TRBD2 is a possible D gene (6 bases). This CDR3 contains 19 residues. Deletions cut 0 bases from V and 5 bases from J, with 22 bases between. Germline CDR1 and CDR2: MGHRA and YSYEKL. CDR3 in amino acids: CASSQDRKLALVGTGELFF. The CDR3 bases are TGCGCCAGCAGCCAAGATCGGAAACTAGCCTTAGTGGGGACCGGGGAGCTGTTTTTT.

This sequence joins TRBV14 and TRBJ2-5, with TRBD2 as a possible D gene (7 bases). Germline values: CDR1 SGHDN, CDR2 FVKESK. This CDR3 has 16 residues. V lost 1 base and J lost 5, with 17 bases in between. The CDR3 nucleotides read TGTGCCAGCAGCCAAGCTTTGAGGGGGGGCCAGGAGACCCAGTACTTC. It encodes CASSQALRGGQETQYF.

V usage is TRBV29-1 and J usage is TRBJ1-3; tentatively, D is TRBD1 (5 bases). The germline V and J ends were trimmed by 6 bases and 2 bases, with 14 bases remaining between them. There are 14 residues in the CDR3. CDR1 SQVTM and CDR2 ANQGSEA come from the germline V gene. The CDR3 sequence is CSVVLGGAGNTIYF. CDR3 bases: TGCAGCGTCGTGCTAGGAGGGGCTGGAAACACCATATATTTT.

This clone was seen a few times. V gene TRBV19 combines with J gene TRBJ1-5, with D maybe TRBD1 (6 bases). This CDR3 has 13 amino acids. V was cut by 7 bases and J by 3 bases, with 10 bases left in between. The germline gives CDR1 LNHDA, CDR2 SQIVND (reference sequence). The DNA for the CDR3 is TGTGCCAGTACGGGACAATACAATCAGCCCCAGCATTTT. Amino acid sequence: CASTGQYNQPQHF.

V is TRBV7-8 and J is TRBJ1-2; 7 positions match TRBD1. Germline V gives CDR1 SGHVS, CDR2 FQNEAQ. V lost 5 bases and J lost 3; bases outside the gene matches: 6. This CDR3 has 14 amino acids. CDR3 in amino acids: CASSIQGQDYGYTF. As DNA, the CDR3 is TGTGCCAGCAGCATACAAGGACAGGACTATGGCTACACCTTC. Variable domain in full (rest from reference TRBV7-8 and TRBJ1-2): GAGVSQSPRYKVAKRGQDVALRCDPISGHVSLFWYQQALGQGPEFLTYFQNEAQLDKSGLPSDRFFAERPEGSVSTLKIQRTQQEDSAVYLCASSIQGQDYGYTFGSGTRLTVV.

This chain joins TRBV4-1 and TRBJ1-2; D unresolved. The CDR3 is made up of 19 amino acids. Germline values: CDR1 MGHRA, CDR2 YSYEKL. The V end lost 6 bases, the J end lost 2 bases, and 28 bases lay between the germline ends. The CDR3 DNA sequence: TGCGCCAGCAGTCTAAGTGTTGTTAGCGTTGGGGTAGCAAACTATGGCTACACCTTC. It encodes CASSLSVVSVGVANYGYTF.

The chain combines TRBV5-1 with TRBJ2-1, with 10 positions matching TRBD2. Trimming cost V 4 bases and J 4 bases; bases outside gene matches: 5. The germline gives CDR1 SGHRS, CDR2 YFSETQ. The CDR3 spans 15 residues. The CDR3 sequence is CASSALAGGYNEQFF. The CDR3, as DNA: TGCGCCAGCAGCGCCTTAGCGGGGGGTTACAATGAGCAGTTCTTC.

This chain connects TRBV4-1 to TRBJ2-5, with 7 bases that match TRBD2. After removal of 4 bases from V and 4 bases from J, the junction contained 21 bases not matched to a gene. The CDR3 extends over 19 amino acids. The germline V gene encodes CDR1 MGHRA and CDR2 YSYEKL. CDR3 nucleotides: TGCGCCAGCAGCCCTCATTTTTCTATGGCAGGTGGGGGGGGAGAGACCCAGTACTTC. This gives the protein CASSPHFSMAGGGGETQYF.

The rearrangement uses TRBV5-6 and TRBJ2-7, with D possibly TRBD1 on 5 matching bases. The CDR3 sequence is 14 residues long. V lost 0 bases and J lost 1, with 8 bases in between. The germline gives CDR1 SGHDT, CDR2 YYEEEE. The CDR3 here is CASSLVDSSYEQYF. CDR3 DNA sequence: TGTGCCAGCAGCTTGGTTGACAGTTCCTACGAGCAGTACTTC.